Below are 17 T cell receptor beta chains sequenced from a single sample in a study of PD-1 blockade in classical Hodgkin lymphoma. The patients all showed relapse after autologous stem cell transplantation, while their brentuximab vedotin exposure varied. The assay was immunoSEQ multiplex PCR, and TCRdb's table has in-frame clones only and misses some. The table has about 41,000 clones, about 70% seen once. This specimen was peripheral blood mononuclear cells (PBMCs), taken at baseline. These receptors were taken from a human donor with classical Hodgkin lymphoma.

V usage is TRBV7-3 and J usage is TRBJ2-5; tentative D call: TRBD2 (5 bases). Trimming pared 0 bases from V and 5 bases from J, leaving 7 bases between. From germline, CDR1 is SGHTA and CDR2 FQGTGA. This CDR3 contains 13 residues. The CDR3 region is CASSLTPGETQYF. In DNA form, the CDR3 reads TGTGCCAGCAGCTTAACCCCGGGGGAGACCCAGTACTTC.

The chain joins TRBV7-2 to TRBJ1-3, with a weak D call TRBD1 (6 bases). Germline assignment: CDR1 SGHTA and CDR2 FQGNSA. The CDR3 loop spans 18 amino acids. Trimming cost V 5 bases and J 0 bases, with 20 bases left between them. The CDR3 is CASSLLLGRGSSGNTIYF. CDR3 DNA sequence: TGTGCCAGCAGCCTCCTGCTAGGTAGGGGGTCCTCTGGAAACACCATATATTTT.

The chain carries TRBV29-1 and TRBJ2-3, with 7 positions matching TRBD1. V gave up 6 bases and J gave up 2 bases; unmatched junction bases: 14. The germline V gene encodes CDR1 SQVTM and CDR2 ANQGSEA. CDR3 length: 16 amino acids. The CDR3: CSVPIKPTGYTDTQYF. DNA of the CDR3: TGCAGCGTCCCCATTAAACCGACAGGGTACACAGATACGCAGTATTTT.

V and J are TRBV30 and TRBJ2-5, with 9 bases matching TRBD2. This CDR3 contains 14 residues. V shed 6 bases and J 9 bases; nucleotides not matched to a gene: 14. Germline V gene sequence: CDR1 GTSNPN, CDR2 SVGIG (reference sequence). The CDR3 here is CACQTSGIRVPQYF. Written as DNA, the CDR3 is TGTGCCTGTCAGACTAGCGGAATCCGCGTCCCCCAGTACTTC.

V is TRBV30 and J is TRBJ1-2; D possibly corresponds to TRBD1 (5 bases). Germline CDR1 GTSNPN, CDR2 SVGIG (reference sequence). Trimming shortened V by 4 bases and J by 7 bases, and 10 bases separated the two germline ends. This CDR3 is built from 11 residues. CDR3 sequence (DNA): TGTGCCTGGACCCATCAGGGTGGCTACACCTTC. This encodes CAWTHQGGYTF.

The chain uses TRBV6-5 and TRBJ2-2; 8 nucleotides align to TRBD1. Germline loops: CDR1 MNHEY, CDR2 SVGAGI. This CDR3 is built from 14 residues. Unmatched junction bases numbered 5, after V lost 4 bases and J lost 7 bases. CDR3 residues: CASSSDRASGELFF. The CDR3, as DNA: TGTGCCAGCAGTTCGGACAGGGCAAGCGGGGAGCTGTTTTTT.

The chain recombines TRBV18 with TRBJ1-5; TRBD1 agrees at 9 bases. J gave up 4 bases and V 3 bases, and 1 base lay outside the gene matches. The CDR3 is made up of 14 amino acids. Looked up from germline, CDR1 is KGHSH and CDR2 is LQKENI. CDR3 protein: CASSPGQGNQPQHF. CDR3 bases: TGTGCCAGCTCACCGGGACAGGGAAATCAGCCCCAGCATTTT.

V and J are TRBV19 and TRBJ1-5; 8 bases fit TRBD1. Looked up from germline, CDR1 is LNHDA and CDR2 is SQIVND (reference sequence). The ends lost 5 bases at V and 2 bases at J; junction bases unmatched: 11. This CDR3 region has 17 residues. CDR3 residues: CASSRPRQGPGNQPQHF. CDR3 nucleotide sequence: TGTGCCAGTAGTCGCCCGCGACAGGGGCCGGGCAATCAGCCCCAGCATTTT.

The chain joins TRBV6-5 to TRBJ1-1; TRBD1 might be the D (5 bases). CDR1 and CDR2 from the germline V gene are MNHEY and SVGAGI. The CDR3 spans 15 residues. V dropped 0 bases and J dropped 3 bases, with 11 bases sitting between them. The CDR3 here is CASSYSNGADTEAFF. The CDR3, as DNA: TGTGCCAGCAGTTACTCGAACGGGGCCGACACTGAAGCTTTCTTT.

The gene calls are TRBV27 and TRBJ1-2; a weak D match, TRBD1 (5 bases). The germline V gene has CDR1 MNHEY and CDR2 SMNVEV (reference sequence). This CDR3 is 14 amino acids long. The V gene lost 5 bases and the J gene lost 1 base, with 11 bases spanning the gap. The CDR3 is CASSTRTSNYGYTF. CDR3 sequence (DNA): TGTGCCAGCAGTACGAGGACAAGTAACTATGGCTACACCTTC.

The chain carries TRBV28 and TRBJ2-5; TRBD1 matches at 7 bases. The CDR3 totals 15 residues. V was clipped by 6 bases and J by 0 bases; unmatched bases: 7. CDR1 MDHEN and CDR2 SYDVKM come from the germline V gene. The chain's CDR3 is CASRMTGLHQETQYF. CDR3 nucleotides: TGTGCCAGCAGAATGACAGGGCTCCACCAAGAGACCCAGTACTTC.

The chain carries TRBV18 and TRBJ1-3, with 10 bases lining up with TRBD1. The CDR3 sequence is 20 residues long. Germline lookup yields CDR1 KGHSH and CDR2 LQKENI. V was clipped by 4 bases and J by 0 bases; unmatched bases: 15. DNA for the CDR3: TGTGCCAGCTCACTCCGTCCGGGACAGGGGTTTGACGTCTCTGGAAACACCATATATTTT. This sequence encodes CASSLRPGQGFDVSGNTIYF.

The chain has TRBV4-1 and TRBJ2-5; 9 bases fit TRBD2. Germline V gene lookup returns CDR1 MGHRA and CDR2 YSYEKL. The CDR3 has 17 amino acids. The V gene end was trimmed by 1 base and the J gene end by 2 bases; junction bases not matched to a gene: 8. The CDR3 bases are TGCGCCAGCAGCCAAGGAGTGTCTAGCGGGAAACAAGAGACCCAGTACTTC. As protein: CASSQGVSSGKQETQYF.

The gene calls are TRBV7-3 and TRBJ1-1; D is perhaps TRBD1 (5 bases). There are 13 residues in the CDR3. The V end was cut by 5 bases, the J end by 1 base, with 8 bases between. Germline V gives CDR1 SGHTA, CDR2 FQGTGA. The DNA for the CDR3 is TGTGCCAGCAGCGTGGGACCGAACACTGAAGCTTTCTTT. Its translation is CASSVGPNTEAFF.

The chain recombines TRBV6-5 with TRBJ1-1, with D perhaps matching TRBD1 (6 bases). Germline V lookup: CDR1 MNHEY, CDR2 SVGAGI. The CDR3 has 14 amino acids. V was clipped by 2 bases and J by 3 bases, with 10 bases between them. CDR3 residues: CASSYGRGDTEAFF. Here the CDR3 DNA reads TGTGCCAGCAGTTACGGCAGGGGAGACACTGAAGCTTTCTTT.

This clone occurred once. The chain combines TRBV6-5 with TRBJ2-2, with 7 bases aligning to TRBD2. The CDR3 has 13 amino acids. V gave up 7 bases and J gave up 5 bases; unmatched junction bases: 4. In germline, CDR1 is MNHEY, CDR2 SVGAGI. The CDR3 loop reads CASTRSGTGELFF. The CDR3 nucleotides are TGTGCCAGCACCCGTAGCGGGACCGGGGAGCTGTTTTTT.

The chain couples TRBV9 to TRBJ1-5; tentative D call: TRBD1 (5 bases). V was trimmed by 0 bases and J by 1 base, leaving 14 bases between them. The CDR3 consists of 17 residues. Germline V gene data show CDR1 as SGDLS and CDR2 as YYNGEE. The CDR3 sequence is CASSVGGDPWSNQPQHF. For the CDR3, the DNA is TGTGCCAGCAGCGTAGGTGGGGACCCTTGGAGCAATCAGCCCCAGCATTTT. The full variable domain, completed using reference TRBV9 and TRBJ1-5, is DSGVTQTPKHLITATGQRVTLRCSPRSGDLSVYWYQQSLDQGLQFLIQYYNGEERAKGNILERFSAQQFPDLHSELNLSSLELGDSALYFCASSVGGDPWSNQPQHFGDGTRLSIL.